The entry that follows covers one T cell receptor (beta chain) sequence. The antigen is not known. The sample is drawn from a study of OX40 agonist ivuxolimab in advanced cancers. General observations from the study: At 0.1 to 3.0 mg/kg and by week 6, CD4+ and CD8+ T cells in the blood had expanded clonally. On average, a greater number of expanded clones characterised CD8+ T cells relative to CD4+.

The CDR3 contains 16 residues. Trimming left V 3 bases short and J 2 bases short, with 17 bases between. CDR1 is MGHRA, CDR2 YSYEKL, per germline. Method: immunoSEQ multiplex PCR; TCRdb's copy keeps in-frame clones and lacks some. The table includes roughly 56,000 clones, roughly 84% detected once. V usage is TRBV4-1 and J usage is TRBJ2-7; D is uncertain. This clonotype was sampled from an adult with an advanced solid tumor such as melanoma, head and neck, liver or kidney cancer. Sample: CD4+ or CD8+ T cells sorted from blood, taken in a trial of the OX40 agonist ivuxolimab. As DNA, the CDR3 is TGCGCCAGCAGCCACCCCGCGGCCTTGAACCCCTACGAGCAGTACTTC. This gives the protein CASSHPAALNPYEQYF.